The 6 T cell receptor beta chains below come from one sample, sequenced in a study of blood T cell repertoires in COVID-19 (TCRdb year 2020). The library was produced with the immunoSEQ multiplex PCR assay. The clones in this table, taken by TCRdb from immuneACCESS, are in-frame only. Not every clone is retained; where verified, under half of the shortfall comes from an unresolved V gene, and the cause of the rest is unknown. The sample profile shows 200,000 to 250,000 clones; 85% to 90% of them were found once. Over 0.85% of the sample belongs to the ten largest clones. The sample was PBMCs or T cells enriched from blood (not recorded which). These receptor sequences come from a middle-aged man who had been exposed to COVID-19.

The CDR3 region has the DNA TGTGCCACCAGCCTGGCGGGAGTTGGGAACACCGGGGAGCTGTTTTTT. This codes for CATSLAGVGNTGELFF. This rearrangement joins TRBV24-1 to TRBJ2-2; TRBD2 matches 7 bases. Germline V lookup: CDR1 KGHDR, CDR2 SFDVKD. With 7 bases clipped from V and 1 base from J, the junction kept 8 bases outside the gene matches. The CDR3 covers 16 residues.

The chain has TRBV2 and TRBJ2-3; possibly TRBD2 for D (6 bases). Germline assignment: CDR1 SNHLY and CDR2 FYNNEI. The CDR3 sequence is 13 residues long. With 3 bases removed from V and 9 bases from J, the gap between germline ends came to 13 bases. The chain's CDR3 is CASSEVLAGTQYF. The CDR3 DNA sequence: TGTGCCAGCAGTGAGGTACTGGCGGGGACGCAGTATTTT. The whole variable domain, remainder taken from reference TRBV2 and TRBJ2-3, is EPEVTQTPSHQVTQMGQEVILRCVPISNHLYFYWYRQILGQKVEFLVSFYNNEISEKSEIFDDQFSVERPDGSNFTLKIRSTKLEDSAMYFCASSEVLAGTQYFGPGTRLTVL.

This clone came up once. CDR3 bases: TGTGCCAGCAGCTTAAGTCCACTAGCGGAGTACAATGAGCAGTTCTTC. Translated, it gives CASSLSPLAEYNEQFF. This rearrangement joins TRBV7-9 to TRBJ2-1; 8 nucleotides agree with TRBD2. Germline trimming cut 2 bases from V and 4 bases from J; bases unmatched to any gene: 7. This CDR3 spans 16 amino acids. CDR1 is SEHNR and CDR2 is FQNEAQ in the germline V gene (reference sequence).

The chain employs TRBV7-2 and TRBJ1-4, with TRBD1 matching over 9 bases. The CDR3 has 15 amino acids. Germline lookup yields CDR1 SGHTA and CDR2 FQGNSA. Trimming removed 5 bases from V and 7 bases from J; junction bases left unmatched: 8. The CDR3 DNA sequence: TGTGCCAGCAGCCTAAACAGGGGGCATCTTGAAAAACTGTTTTTT. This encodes CASSLNRGHLEKLFF.

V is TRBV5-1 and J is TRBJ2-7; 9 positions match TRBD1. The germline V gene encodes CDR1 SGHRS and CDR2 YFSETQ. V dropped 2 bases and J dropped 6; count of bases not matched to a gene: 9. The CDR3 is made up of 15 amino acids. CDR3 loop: CASSFLQGAMGEQYF. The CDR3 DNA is TGCGCCAGCAGCTTCTTACAGGGGGCAATGGGCGAGCAGTACTTC.

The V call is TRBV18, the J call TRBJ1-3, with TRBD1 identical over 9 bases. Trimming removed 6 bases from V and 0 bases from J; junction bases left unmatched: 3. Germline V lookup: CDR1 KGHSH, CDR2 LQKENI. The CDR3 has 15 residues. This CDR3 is CASSEGQGSGNTIYF. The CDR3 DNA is TGTGCCAGCTCGGAGGGACAGGGCTCTGGAAACACCATATATTTT.